This TCR beta chain was profiled in a study of tumor-infiltrating lymphocytes in primary liver carcinoma. Study overall: There were tumors of stage T1-T3 N0M0, each 4.2 to 10 cm across. General observations from the study: The study found a significantly higher top-250-clone fraction in tumors than in blood (p = 0.039).

Germline CDR1 reads SGHRS; CDR2 reads YFSETQ. With 8 bases removed from V and 1 base from J, the gap between germline ends came to 19 bases. CDR3 length equals 16 residues. TCR beta cDNA came from approximately 0.55 ug total RNA, primed with a constant-region primer. TCR beta libraries came from three nested multiplex PCR rounds using slightly modified ARM-PCR. A C-beta reverse primer was combined with TRBV1-TRBV30 forward primers in the first two PCR rounds, and each round had about 10 cycles. A single record per CDR3 protein comes from TCRdb applying MiXCR to the multiplex PCR reads. In the table there are nearly 200,000 distinct CDR3 sequences, 65% of which are singletons. With regard to this clonotype: Antigen: not known.

Blood RNA originated from unsorted whole blood, with germline DNA additionally extracted. Enrolled patients were chronically infected with HBV and treatment-naive. The TCR comes from a woman aged 60-75 years with primary liver carcinoma and hepatitis B virus infection. The chain uses TRBV5-1 and TRBJ2-4, with D perhaps assigned TRBD1 or TRBD2 (5 bases each). The specimen sequenced was peripheral blood. The chain's CDR3 is CASRESGEGAKNIQYF. In DNA, the CDR3 is TGCGCCAGTAGGGAAAGCGGAGAGGGGGCCAAAAACATTCAGTACTTC.